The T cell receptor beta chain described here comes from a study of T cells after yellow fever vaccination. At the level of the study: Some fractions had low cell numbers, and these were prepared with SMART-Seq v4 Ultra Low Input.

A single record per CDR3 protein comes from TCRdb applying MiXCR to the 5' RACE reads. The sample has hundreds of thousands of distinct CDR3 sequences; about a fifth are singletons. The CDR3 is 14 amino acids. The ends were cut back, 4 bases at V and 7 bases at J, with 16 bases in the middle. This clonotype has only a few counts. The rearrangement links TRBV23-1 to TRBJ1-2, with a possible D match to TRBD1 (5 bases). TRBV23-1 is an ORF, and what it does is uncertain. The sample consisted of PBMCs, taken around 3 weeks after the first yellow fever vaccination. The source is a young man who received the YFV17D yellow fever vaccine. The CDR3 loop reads CASSRDAQASGYTF. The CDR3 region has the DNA TGCGCCAGCAGTCGGGACGCACAGGCCAGTGGCTACACCTTC.